One sample yielded the 20 T cell receptor beta chains listed below, sequenced in a study of cytomegalovirus exposure and HLA in healthy donors. PCR was performed using 60 Vbeta and 13 Jbeta primers. Method: immunoSEQ multiplex PCR; TCRdb's copy keeps in-frame clones and lacks some. The sample has some 150,000 clones; 80% to 90% are singletons. The material sequenced was PBMCs. Receptor source: a woman aged 30 to 39 in good health and CMV-seropositive.

Turning to this clone: One end of the junction does not line up with germline, which may come from a read error. This chain links TRBV5-1 with TRBJ2-3; no clear D gene. CDR1 is SGHRS and CDR2 is YFSETQ in the germline V gene. The CDR3 spans 15 residues. The CDR3 coding sequence is TGCGCCAGCAGCTTGGGGGTGAAGAGCACAGATACGCGGTATTTT. This sequence encodes CASSLGVKSTDTRYF. The complete variable domain, with remaining parts taken from reference TRBV5-1 and TRBJ2-3, reads KAGVTQTPRYLIKTRGQQVTLSCSPISGHRSVSWYQQTPGQGLQFLFEYFSETQRNKGNFPGRFSGRQFSNSRSEMNVSTLELGDSALYLCASSLGVKSTDTRYFGPGTRLTVL.

Only one count was recorded for this clone. V and J are TRBV9 and TRBJ2-5, with D possibly being TRBD1 (6 bases). V lost 4 bases to trimming and J lost 2 bases, with 12 bases between them. The CDR3 length is 14 residues. The germline gives CDR1 SGDLS, CDR2 YYNGEE. In DNA form, the CDR3 reads TGTGCCAGCAGCCCTCTGACAGGTCAAGAGACCCAGTACTTC. Amino acid sequence: CASSPLTGQETQYF. Full variable domain (rest looked up from reference TRBV9 and TRBJ2-5): DSGVTQTPKHLITATGQRVTLRCSPRSGDLSVYWYQQSLDQGLQFLIQYYNGEERAKGNILERFSAQQFPDLHSELNLSSLELGDSALYFCASSPLTGQETQYFGPGTRLLVL.

The chain uses TRBV10-3 and TRBJ2-3, with 11 bases identical to TRBD2. With V trimmed by 7 bases and J by 3 bases, 3 bases remained unmatched. Germline CDR1 is ENHRY and CDR2 is SYGVKD. The CDR3 sequence is 14 residues long. The CDR3: CAIKSSGGTDTQYF. In DNA form, the CDR3 reads TGTGCCATCAAATCTAGCGGGGGGACAGATACGCAGTATTTT.

The chain links TRBV13 to TRBJ1-2; no clear D. Germline V gene lookup returns CDR1 PRHDT and CDR2 FYEKMQ (reference sequence). V was clipped by 4 bases and J by 2 bases, with 11 bases between them. This CDR3 is 14 amino acids long. The CDR3 DNA is TGTGCCAGCAGCTCTCCGGCGGCAAACTATGGCTACACCTTC. It is translated as CASSSPAANYGYTF.

The V call is TRBV30, the J call TRBJ1-2; 10 nucleotides line up with TRBD1. Germline trimming cut 1 base from V and 7 bases from J; bases unmatched to any gene: 12. The CDR3 consists of 16 residues. CDR1 and CDR2 (germline): GTSNPN, SVGIG (reference sequence). The CDR3 bases are TGTGCCTGGAGTGGGACAGGGGGTCTTATGGTGCGTGGCTACACCTTC. Encoded protein: CAWSGTGGLMVRGYTF.

This clone has more than one count but fewer than ten. The genes are TRBV5-1 and TRBJ2-7; 8 nucleotides line up with TRBD2. Germline V gene data show CDR1 as SGHRS and CDR2 as YFSETQ. The CDR3 is made up of 14 amino acids. The V and J ends lost 1 base and 5 bases, in that order; junction bases with no gene match: 5. The CDR3 nucleotides are TGCGCCAGCAGCTTGAGGGCTAGCGGGCACGAGCAGTACTTC. Its protein product is CASSLRASGHEQYF.

The rearrangement links TRBV5-1 to TRBJ1-2; D is uncertain. V was shortened by 4 bases and J by 6 bases, with 16 bases between the two germline ends. This CDR3 is built from 14 residues. Germline V gene sequence: CDR1 SGHRS, CDR2 YFSETQ. Here the CDR3 reads CASSVSSREDGYTF. CDR3 in DNA: TGCGCCAGCAGCGTAAGCTCAAGGGAGGATGGCTACACCTTC.

This chain links TRBV6-4 with TRBJ2-3; 8 bases are a match to TRBD2. Germline trimming cut 6 bases from V and 3 bases from J; bases unmatched to any gene: 11. CDR1 and CDR2 (germline): MRHNA, SNTAGT. This CDR3 has 16 amino acids. In DNA form, the CDR3 reads TGTGCCAGCAGCCCGTTGCCCAGCGGGGGAACAGATACGCAGTATTTT. As protein: CASSPLPSGGTDTQYF.

This clone showed up just once. The V call is TRBV11-2, the J call TRBJ1-2, with a tentative D call TRBD1 (5 bases). Germline CDR1 reads SGHAT; CDR2 reads FQNNGV. CDR3 length equals 12 residues. The V and J ends lost 3 bases and 8 bases respectively, with 10 bases between them. The CDR3 sequence is CASSLRQWGYTF. DNA of the CDR3: TGTGCCAGCAGCTTGAGACAGTGGGGCTACACCTTC.

The genes are TRBV27 and TRBJ1-1, with D tentatively TRBD1 (5 bases). The CDR3 extends over 12 amino acids. V was pared by 4 bases and J by 5 bases, with 8 bases between. Germline V lookup: CDR1 MNHEY, CDR2 SMNVEV (reference sequence). The CDR3 nucleotides read TGTGCCAGCAGTTATGGGGGGACTGAAGCTTTCTTT. Amino acids: CASSYGGTEAFF.

The CDR3 coding sequence is TGTGCCAGCAGCTTCCGACTAGCGGGGGCCACAGATACGCAGTATTTT. It translates to CASSFRLAGATDTQYF. The chain is built from TRBV13 and TRBJ2-3, with 12 bases that match TRBD2. Germline V gene sequence: CDR1 PRHDT, CDR2 FYEKMQ (reference sequence). Unmatched junction bases numbered 3, after V lost 3 bases and J lost 2 bases. The CDR3 is made up of 16 amino acids.

The chain couples TRBV6-5 to TRBJ2-7; a possible D gene is TRBD2 (6 bases). The CDR3 totals 15 residues. From germline, CDR1 is MNHEY and CDR2 SVGAGI. The V gene lost 4 bases and the J gene lost 3 bases, with 16 bases spanning the gap. In DNA form, the CDR3 reads TGTGCCAGCAGTTCCTGGAGGGAGGAACGCTACGAGCAGTACTTC. As protein: CASSSWREERYEQYF.

The gene calls are TRBV7-2 and TRBJ1-2, with D perhaps matching TRBD1 (6 bases). CDR1 and CDR2 from the germline V gene are SGHTA and FQGNSA. V lost 5 bases, J lost 4 bases, and 17 bases lay in between. The CDR3 sequence is 15 residues long. This CDR3 reads CASSPRRGGIYGYTF. The CDR3 DNA follows: TGTGCCAGCAGCCCCCGCCGAGGGGGAATCTATGGCTACACCTTC.

This sequence joins TRBV14 and TRBJ1-2; 8 bases agree with TRBD1. V lost 4 bases and J lost 8; bases outside the gene matches: 3. Looked up from germline, CDR1 is SGHDN and CDR2 is FVKESK. The CDR3 covers 12 residues. CDR3 amino acids: CASSLSGGGYTF. The DNA for the CDR3 is TGTGCCAGCAGCCTATCAGGGGGCGGCTACACCTTC.

V and J are TRBV10-3 and TRBJ2-7, with TRBD1 matching 9 bases. CDR3 length: 16 residues. The junction had 7 bases not matched to a gene; V was cut back by 2 bases and J by 2 bases. Per the germline V gene, CDR1 is ENHRY and CDR2 is SYGVKD. DNA for the CDR3: TGTGCCATCAGTGAGAGGGGGGGGACAGGGCCCTACGAGCAGTACTTC. Amino acid sequence: CAISERGGTGPYEQYF.

The count of this clone is one. The chain joins TRBV29-1 to TRBJ1-1, with D tentatively TRBD1 (5 bases). Trimming took 6 bases from V and 4 from J, leaving 18 bases between them. The CDR3 contains 14 residues. Per the germline V gene, CDR1 is SQVTM and CDR2 is ANQGSEA. Here the CDR3 reads CSVPGSFRSTEAFF. For the CDR3, the DNA is TGCAGCGTCCCAGGGTCATTTAGAAGCACTGAAGCTTTCTTT.

The J gene is TRBJ2-7, the V gene TRBV4-3; 9 bases are shared with TRBD1. Germline V CDR1 and CDR2: LGHNA, YSLEER. Trimming at V came to 1 base and at J to 4 bases, leaving 5 bases not matched to a gene. CDR3 length: 15 amino acids. The CDR3 protein is CASSQGGTGTYEQYF. CDR3 sequence (DNA): TGCGCCAGCAGCCAAGGGGGGACAGGGACGTACGAGCAGTACTTC.

The V call is TRBV27, the J call TRBJ2-3; 12 nucleotides agree with TRBD2. CDR3 length: 17 residues. Trimming removed 1 base from V and 4 bases from J; junction bases left unmatched: 6. Germline-derived CDR1 and CDR2 are MNHEY and SMNVEV (reference sequence). The CDR3 coding sequence is TGTGCCAGCAGTTTATGGGCTAGCGGGGGGGGCGCAGATACGCAGTATTTT. Protein sequence: CASSLWASGGGADTQYF.

The chain recombines TRBV7-9 with TRBJ2-5; 8 positions match TRBD2. The CDR3 extends over 15 amino acids. With 2 bases clipped from V and 4 bases from J, the junction kept 6 bases outside the gene matches. CDR1 is SEHNR and CDR2 is FQNEAQ in the germline V gene (reference sequence). The chain's CDR3 is CASSLRGLVAETQYF. Written as DNA, the CDR3 is TGTGCCAGCAGCTTAAGGGGACTAGTGGCAGAGACCCAGTACTTC.

This clone was observed once. The rearrangement joins TRBV6-6 to TRBJ2-7, with 7 positions matching TRBD1. The CDR3 loop spans 13 amino acids. V was pared by 5 bases and J by 4 bases, with 5 bases of the junction left unmatched. From germline, CDR1 is MNHNY and CDR2 SVGAGI (reference sequence). The CDR3 is CASSLLDRYEQYF. CDR3 nucleotide sequence: TGTGCCAGCAGTCTACTGGACAGGTACGAGCAGTACTTC.